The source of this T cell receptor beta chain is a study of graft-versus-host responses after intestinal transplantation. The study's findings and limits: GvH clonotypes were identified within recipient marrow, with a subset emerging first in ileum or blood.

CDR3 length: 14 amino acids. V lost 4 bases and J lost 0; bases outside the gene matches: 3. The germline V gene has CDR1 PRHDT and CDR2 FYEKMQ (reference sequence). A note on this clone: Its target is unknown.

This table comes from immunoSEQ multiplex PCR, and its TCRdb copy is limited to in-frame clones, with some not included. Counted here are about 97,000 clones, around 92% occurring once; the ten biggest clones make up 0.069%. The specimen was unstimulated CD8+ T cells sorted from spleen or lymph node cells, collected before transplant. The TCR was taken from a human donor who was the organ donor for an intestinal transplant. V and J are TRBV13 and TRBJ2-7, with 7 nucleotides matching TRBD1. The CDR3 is CASSSWDSSYEQYF. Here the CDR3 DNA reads TGTGCCAGCAGCTCATGGGACAGCTCCTACGAGCAGTACTTC.